The next 21 T cell receptor beta chains were all read from a single sample in a study of CD8 T cells in Susac syndrome. With random hexamers, roughly 0.45 to 1 ug RNA was reverse transcribed. TCRdb reprocessed the immunoSEQ multiplex PCR reads with MiXCR, giving one entry per CDR3 protein. The profile shows around 150,000 distinct CDR3 sequences, just under 95% of them singletons. Material for sequencing was CD8+ T cells from PBMCs. These receptors all come from a human donor with Susac syndrome.

The chain carries TRBV28 and TRBJ2-1; TRBD1 is a possible D gene (6 bases). The CDR3 runs to 16 residues. Germline V gene sequence: CDR1 MDHEN, CDR2 SYDVKM. V lost 6 bases to trimming and J lost 7 bases, with 22 bases between them. Here the CDR3 reads CASRGDGSGTGNEQFF. DNA for the CDR3: TGTGCCAGCAGGGGGGATGGATCGGGAACAGGGAATGAGCAGTTCTTC.

The CDR3 sequence is CASSRLAGVFGELFF. In DNA, the CDR3 is TGTGCCAGCAGCCGACTAGCGGGAGTGTTCGGGGAGCTGTTTTTT. The chain employs TRBV6-5 and TRBJ2-2, with 12 nucleotides matching TRBD2. V dropped 6 bases and J dropped 7; count of bases not matched to a gene: 6. The CDR3 has 15 residues. CDR1 and CDR2 (germline): MNHEY, SVGAGI.

CDR3 sequence: CASSLEQWASGRLTDTQYF. CDR3 in DNA: TGTGCCAGCAGCTTGGAACAGTGGGCTAGCGGGAGGTTGACAGATACGCAGTATTTT. The chain recombines TRBV5-4 with TRBJ2-3, with TRBD2 matching 11 bases. V lost 0 bases, J lost 3 bases, and 12 bases stayed unmatched. Germline CDR1 reads SGHNT; CDR2 reads YYREEE (reference sequence). This CDR3 region has 19 residues.

V is TRBV11-1 and J is TRBJ1-1; 7 nucleotides agree with TRBD1. Germline V lookup: CDR1 SGHAT, CDR2 FQDESV (reference sequence). This CDR3 comprises 14 residues. Losses at the gene ends were 5 bases for V and 5 bases for J; bases not matched to a gene: 8. The CDR3 sequence is CASSIRQGDTEAFF. In nucleotides, the CDR3 is TGTGCCAGCAGCATCCGACAGGGTGATACTGAAGCTTTCTTT.

This sequence joins TRBV19 and TRBJ1-5, with D perhaps matching TRBD1 (5 bases). V dropped 6 bases and J dropped 1 base, with 13 bases sitting between them. This CDR3 region has 15 residues. Germline V gives CDR1 LNHDA, CDR2 SQIVND (reference sequence). For the CDR3, the DNA is TGTGCCAGTAGATTGGGGACTGAGAGCAATCAGCCCCAGCATTTT. It specifies CASRLGTESNQPQHF.

This clonotype showed up just a few times. V usage is TRBV27 and J usage is TRBJ2-7, with D possibly being TRBD2 (6 bases). The CDR3 contains 13 residues. V lost 1 base and J lost 3, with 7 bases in between. Germline V CDR1 and CDR2: MNHEY, SMNVEV (reference sequence). DNA of the CDR3: TGTGCCAGCAGTTTATTGGGGGGCTACGAGCAGTACTTC. Protein: CASSLLGGYEQYF.

J is TRBJ2-1 and V is TRBV11-2, with TRBD1 matching over 7 bases. V trimming: 7 bases; J trimming: 5 bases; junction bases outside the gene matches: 5. The CDR3 length is 13 residues. In germline, CDR1 is SGHAT, CDR2 FQNNGV. The CDR3 reads CASTSGTDNEQFF. The CDR3 DNA is TGTGCCAGCACCTCCGGGACAGACAATGAGCAGTTCTTC.

The chain combines TRBV28 with TRBJ2-3; D perhaps matches TRBD2 (6 bases). Trimming took 3 bases from V and 4 from J, leaving 11 bases between them. Germline CDR1 reads MDHEN; CDR2 reads SYDVKM. The CDR3 has 14 amino acids. The CDR3 DNA reads TGTGCCAGCAGTTTTGAGGGAGGATCAGATACGCAGTATTTT. Translated, it gives CASSFEGGSDTQYF.

Only one count was recorded for this clonotype. This chain connects TRBV20-1 to TRBJ2-3; either TRBD1 or TRBD2 may fit D (5 bases each). The CDR3 is 16 amino acids. V was trimmed by 0 bases and J by 1 base, leaving 14 bases between them. Per germline, CDR1 DFQATT and CDR2 SNEGSKA (reference sequence). This CDR3 reads CSARDFLRDGTDTQYF. The CDR3 DNA reads as TGCAGTGCTAGAGATTTCCTCCGGGACGGCACAGATACGCAGTATTTT.

The chain recombines TRBV6-5 with TRBJ2-3; TRBD2 matches at 8 bases. This CDR3 has 16 residues. V shed 6 bases, J shed 6 bases, and the junction held 14 bases outside the gene matches. Germline V gene lookup returns CDR1 MNHEY and CDR2 SVGAGI. CDR3 loop: CASSYNLAGTRDTQYF. The DNA for the CDR3 is TGTGCCAGCAGCTACAATTTAGCGGGAACTAGGGATACGCAGTATTTT.

V gene TRBV7-9 combines with J gene TRBJ2-3, with D uncertain. CDR3 length: 15 amino acids. Looked up from germline, CDR1 is SEHNR and CDR2 is FQNEAQ (reference sequence). V was clipped by 5 bases and J by 1 base, with 13 bases between them. CDR3 protein: CASSQPGWGTDTQYF. The CDR3 DNA sequence: TGTGCCAGCAGCCAACCGGGTTGGGGCACAGATACGCAGTATTTT. Drawing the rest from reference TRBV7-9 and TRBJ2-3, the complete variable domain is DTGVSQNPRHKITKRGQNVTFRCDPISEHNRLYWYRQTLGQGPEFLTYFQNEAQLEKSRLLSDRFSAERPKGSFSTLEIQRTEQGDSAMYLCASSQPGWGTDTQYFGPGTRLTVL.

V and J are TRBV20-1 and TRBJ2-1; 9 nucleotides match TRBD2. Germline V gives CDR1 DFQATT, CDR2 SNEGSKA (reference sequence). The V gene end was trimmed by 4 bases and the J gene end by 6 bases; junction bases not matched to a gene: 7. The CDR3 sequence is 14 residues long. The CDR3 DNA is TGCAGTGCTATTGTGCGGGAGGGGGTCAATGAGCAGTTCTTC. Its protein is CSAIVREGVNEQFF.

The CDR3 DNA sequence: TGCGCCAGCAGCCAAGTCGGTCTCAGCAAGGTTAATCAGCCCCAGCATTTT. Translation gives CASSQVGLSKVNQPQHF. V and J are TRBV4-1 and TRBJ1-5; D uncertain. With 1 base removed from V and 4 bases from J, the gap between germline ends came to 17 bases. The germline gives CDR1 MGHRA, CDR2 YSYEKL. The CDR3 loop spans 17 amino acids.

This clonotype was detected once. The CDR3 loop is CASSQDPFRGETQYF. CDR3 bases: TGTGCCAGCAGCCAAGATCCGTTTCGGGGGGAGACCCAGTACTTC. The rearrangement uses TRBV3-1 and TRBJ2-5; tentative D call: TRBD2 (6 bases). The CDR3 is 15 amino acids. With 0 bases removed from V and 5 bases from J, the gap between germline ends came to 13 bases. Germline loops: CDR1 LGHDT, CDR2 YNNKEL (reference sequence).

CDR3 sequence reads: CASSLGSLAEQFF. The CDR3, as DNA: TGTGCCAGCAGTTTAGGATCTCTCGCCGAGCAGTTCTTC. The chain links TRBV12-3 or TRBV12-4 to TRBJ2-1; D gene uncertain. This CDR3 has 13 residues. V lost 1 base and J lost 10, with 11 bases in between.

The table lists this clonotype with a count of one. J is TRBJ2-7 and V is TRBV29-1; 9 positions agree with TRBD1. Trimming took 1 base from V and 1 from J; bases not matched to a gene: 2. The CDR3 is made up of 14 amino acids. Germline lookup yields CDR1 SQVTM and CDR2 ANQGSEA. CDR3 sequence: CSVEGDRESYEQYF. DNA for the CDR3: TGCAGCGTTGAAGGGGACAGGGAATCCTACGAGCAGTACTTC.

The chain links TRBV14 to TRBJ2-1; D not certain. Germline V gene sequence: CDR1 SGHDN, CDR2 FVKESK. Deletions cut 0 bases from V and 6 bases from J, with 18 bases between. The CDR3 is 17 amino acids. This chain's CDR3 is CASSQEIWTYNPNEQFF. The CDR3 region has the DNA TGTGCCAGCAGCCAAGAGATTTGGACCTACAATCCCAATGAGCAGTTCTTC. The full variable domain, rest sourced from reference TRBV14 and TRBJ2-1, is EAGVTQFPSHSVIEKGQTVTLRCDPISGHDNLYWYRRVMGKEIKFLLHFVKESKQDESGMPNNRFLAERTGGTYSTLKVQPAELEDSGVYFCASSQEIWTYNPNEQFFGPGTRLTVL.

The chain carries TRBV5-4 and TRBJ1-4, with no clear D. This CDR3 is built from 14 residues. CDR1 is SGHNT and CDR2 is YYREEE in the germline V gene (reference sequence). V was cut by 2 bases and J by 7 bases, with 12 bases left in between. In DNA form, the CDR3 reads TGTGCCAGCAGCTTAGAGGGCATGGGTGAAAAACTGTTTTTT. Translating it yields CASSLEGMGEKLFF.

J is TRBJ1-1 and V is TRBV4-1, with D uncertain. The germline V and J ends were trimmed by 0 bases and 6 bases, with 14 bases remaining between them. Per germline, CDR1 MGHRA and CDR2 YSYEKL. CDR3 size: 15 residues. The CDR3 spells CASSQDGKGMAEAFF. CDR3 bases: TGCGCCAGCAGCCAAGATGGTAAGGGAATGGCTGAAGCTTTCTTT.

The chain employs TRBV29-1 and TRBJ2-5; D might be TRBD1 or TRBD2, each matching 5 bases. V lost 4 bases to trimming and J lost 5 bases, with 5 bases between them. The CDR3 is 10 amino acids. Germline V gives CDR1 SQVTM, CDR2 ANQGSEA. DNA for the CDR3: TGCAGCGTTGGGGGGGAGACCCAGTACTTC. It specifies CSVGGETQYF.

This sequence joins TRBV27 and TRBJ2-7; weak D call: TRBD1 (5 bases). Germline CDR1 and CDR2: MNHEY and SMNVEV (reference sequence). V lost 6 bases, J lost 9 bases, and 15 bases lay in between. CDR3 length equals 12 residues. The chain's CDR3 is CASRGARRAQYF. As DNA, the CDR3 is TGTGCCAGCAGAGGGGCCAGGCGCGCGCAGTACTTC.